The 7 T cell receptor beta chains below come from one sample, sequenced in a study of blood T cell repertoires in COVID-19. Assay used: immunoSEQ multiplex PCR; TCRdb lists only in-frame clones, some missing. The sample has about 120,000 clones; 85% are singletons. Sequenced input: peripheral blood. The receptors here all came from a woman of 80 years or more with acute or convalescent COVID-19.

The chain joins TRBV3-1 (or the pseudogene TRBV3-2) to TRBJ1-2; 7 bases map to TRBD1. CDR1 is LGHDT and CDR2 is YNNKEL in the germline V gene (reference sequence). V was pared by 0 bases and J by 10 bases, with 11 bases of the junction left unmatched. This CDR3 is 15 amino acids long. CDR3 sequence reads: CASSQDETGPAVYTF. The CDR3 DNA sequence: TGTGCCAGCAGCCAAGATGAGACAGGGCCGGCGGTCTACACCTTC.

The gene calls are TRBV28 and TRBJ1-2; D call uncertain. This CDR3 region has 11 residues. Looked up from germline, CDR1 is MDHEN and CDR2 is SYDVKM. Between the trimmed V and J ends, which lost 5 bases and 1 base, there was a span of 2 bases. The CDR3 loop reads CASSLNYGYTF. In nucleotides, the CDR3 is TGTGCCAGCAGTCTTAACTATGGCTACACCTTC.

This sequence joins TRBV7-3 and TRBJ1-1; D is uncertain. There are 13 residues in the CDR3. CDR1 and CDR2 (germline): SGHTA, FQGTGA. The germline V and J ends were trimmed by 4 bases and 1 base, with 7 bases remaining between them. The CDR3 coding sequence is TGTGCCAGCAGCTCGGGTGGGAACACTGAAGCTTTCTTT. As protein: CASSSGGNTEAFF.

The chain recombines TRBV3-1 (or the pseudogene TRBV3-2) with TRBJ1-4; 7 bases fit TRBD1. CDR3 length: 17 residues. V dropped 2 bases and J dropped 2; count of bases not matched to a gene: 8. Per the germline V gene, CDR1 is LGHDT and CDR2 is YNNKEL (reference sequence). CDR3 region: CASSQLKGALTNEKLFF. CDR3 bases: TGTGCCAGCAGCCAACTTAAGGGGGCGCTTACTAATGAAAAACTGTTTTTT.

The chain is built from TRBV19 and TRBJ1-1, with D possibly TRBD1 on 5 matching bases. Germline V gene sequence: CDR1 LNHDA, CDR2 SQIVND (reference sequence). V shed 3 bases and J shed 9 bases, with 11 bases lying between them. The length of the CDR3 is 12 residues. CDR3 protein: CASSISKGKAFF. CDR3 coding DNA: TGTGCCAGTAGTATTTCCAAGGGGAAAGCTTTCTTT. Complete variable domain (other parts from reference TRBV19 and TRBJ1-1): DGGITQSPKYLFRKEGQNVTLSCEQNLNHDAMYWYRQDPGQGLRLIYYSQIVNDFQKGDIAEGYSVSREKKESFPLTVTSAQKNPTAFYLCASSISKGKAFFGQGTRLTVV.

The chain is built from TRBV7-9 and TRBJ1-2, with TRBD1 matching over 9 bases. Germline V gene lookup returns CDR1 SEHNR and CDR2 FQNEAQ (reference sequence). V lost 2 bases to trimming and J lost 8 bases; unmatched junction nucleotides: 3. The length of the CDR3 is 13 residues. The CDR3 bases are TGTGCCAGCAGCTTATATACAGGGGGCGGCTACACCTTC. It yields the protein CASSLYTGGGYTF.

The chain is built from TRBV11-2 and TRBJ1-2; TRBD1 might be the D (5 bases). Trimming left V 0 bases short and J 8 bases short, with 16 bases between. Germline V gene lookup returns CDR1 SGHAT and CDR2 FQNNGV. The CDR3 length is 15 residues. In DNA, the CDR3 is TGTGCCAGCAGCTTAGATTTCAAGGGGACTCAAGGCTACACCTTC. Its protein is CASSLDFKGTQGYTF.